This T cell receptor (beta chain) was sequenced in a study of blood T cell repertoires in COVID-19. This CDR3 has 12 amino acids. Between the trimmed V and J ends, which lost 6 bases and 9 bases, there was a span of 14 bases. Germline lookup yields CDR1 MNHEY and CDR2 SVGAGI. Which cohort a participant joined came from the clinical history participants gave. Profiled with immunoSEQ multiplex PCR; TCRdb holds only in-frame clones, not every one. The repertoire holds approximately 210,000 clones, with approximately 80% as singletons. The chain carries TRBV6-5 and TRBJ1-1; weak D call: TRBD1 (5 bases). Material: PBMCs or T cells enriched from blood (not recorded which). The source of this sequence is a woman aged 50 to 60 with acute COVID-19. As DNA, the CDR3 is TGTGCCAGCAGACTGCGGGGGGAGAAAGCTTTCTTT. Protein sequence: CASRLRGEKAFF.